Listed below are T cell receptor beta chains from one sample, sequenced in a study of OX40 agonist ivuxolimab in advanced cancers. Assay: immunoSEQ multiplex PCR; the TCRdb copy retains only in-frame clones and omits some. The repertoire consists of fewer than 85,000 clones, with 84% occurring once and the leading ten covering roughly 0.5%. The sequencing used CD4+ or CD8+ T cells sorted from blood, collected in a trial of the OX40 agonist ivuxolimab. These receptors all come from an adult with an advanced solid tumor such as melanoma, head and neck, liver or kidney cancer. CDR3s include the opening cysteine and the closing phenylalanine or tryptophan. D genes are given only for firm matches. Rows give clone size only sometimes, using once, few, many, or a class for an expanded clone.

TRBJ1-1,NA,NA,TRBV4-1,15,TGCGCCAGCACCCCCGTGGGGGCCTTGAACACTGAAGCTTTCTTT,CASTPVGALNTEAFF
TRBJ2-7,TRBD1,NA,TRBV28,14,TGTGCCAGCAGTTTCAGACAGGGAGCCTACGAGCAGTACTTC,CASSFRQGAYEQYF
TRBJ1-1,NA,NA,TRBV7-2,14,TGTGCCAGCTCCAACCGGGGGGCGGCCACTGAAGCTTTCTTT,CASSNRGAATEAFF
TRBJ1-3,NA,NA,TRBV18,16,TGTGCCAGCTCACCCGCAGGGGCCTTCTCTGGAAACACCATATATTTT,CASSPAGAFSGNTIYF
TRBJ2-1,NA,NA,TRBV7-2,16,TGTGCCAGCGGCCTGGGGGGATCGGTTATTTACAATGAGCAGTTCTTC,CASGLGGSVIYNEQFF
TRBJ2-5,NA,NA,TRBV7-7,13,TGTGCTAGCAGCTTTGGGCAGGTCGAGACCCAGTACTTC,CASSFGQVETQYF
TRBJ1-1,TRBD1,NA,TRBV4-1,16,TGCGCCAGCAGCCAAGAACAGGGGAGGATGAACACTGAAGCTTTCTTT,CASSQEQGRMNTEAFF
TRBJ2-2,NA,NA,TRBV28,15,TGTGCCAGCAGTTTAGGGTCACAGAGCACCGGGGAGCTGTTTTTT,CASSLGSQSTGELFF
TRBJ1-4,NA,NA,TRBV19,19,TGTGCCAGTTCCAGCATCTTTATTGGGGGGCGCCGTCATAATGAAAAACTGTTTTTT,CASSSIFIGGRRHNEKLFF
TRBJ2-7,TRBD2,NA,TRBV7-2,15,TGTGCCAGCAGCCCAACCGGGACTACTTTCTACGAGCAGTACTTC,CASSPTGTTFYEQYF
TRBJ1-2,TRBD1,NA,TRBV7-2,18,TGTGCCAGCAGCCCTACCCCGGGACAGGGCCTCGTCGGGGGGGGCTACACCTTC,CASSPTPGQGLVGGGYTF
TRBJ1-5,NA,NA,TRBV15,17,TGTGCCACCAGCAGCCCTGACAGCCTATATAGCAATCAGCCCCAGCATTTT,CATSSPDSLYSNQPQHF
TRBJ2-7,TRBD1,NA,TRBV6-5,14,TGTGCCAGCAGACCGACAGGGGGAGGCTACGAGCAGTACTTC,CASRPTGGGYEQYF
TRBJ2-2,NA,NA,TRBV7-3,14,TGTGCCAGCAGCCCAAACCCCCACACCGGGGAGCTGTTTTTT,CASSPNPHTGELFF
TRBJ2-5,NA,once,TRBV19,15,TGTGCCAGTAGTGCAACGGGACGCTACCAAGAGACCCAGTACTTC,CASSATGRYQETQYF
TRBJ2-7,TRBD2,NA,TRBV4-1,17,TGCGCCAGCAGCCAGGCCCCGTGGGGCGGGGGATCCTACGAGCAGTACTTC,CASSQAPWGGGSYEQYF
TRBJ2-7,NA,NA,TRBV4-2,16,TGTGCCAGCAGCCCCTTACTCGGAACCCGCTCCTACGAGCAGTACTTC,CASSPLLGTRSYEQYF
TRBJ2-7,TRBD1,NA,TRBV15,15,TGTGCCACCAGCAGAGTCGGCAGGGGGACCTACGAGCAGTACTTC,CATSRVGRGTYEQYF
TRBJ2-1,TRBD1,NA,TRBV10-3,14,TGTGCCATCAGAGACAGGGGTGGGTGGACTGAGCAGTTCTTC,CAIRDRGGWTEQFF
TRBJ1-1,NA,NA,TRBV6-1,15,TGTGCCAGCAGAGCCGTATCTCAGGCGGCCACTGAAGCTTTCTTT,CASRAVSQAATEAFF
TRBJ1-1,TRBD1,once,TRBV5-1,14,TGCGCCAGCGGGGAGGACAGGATGAACACTGAAGCTTTCTTT,CASGEDRMNTEAFF
TRBJ2-3,NA,NA,TRBV7-2,14,TGTGCCAGCAGCTTCTCGGGGAGCACAGATACGCAGTATTTT,CASSFSGSTDTQYF
TRBJ2-1,NA,once,TRBV29-1,14,TGCAGCGTTGAACTGGGGGTAATCTACAATGAGCAGTTCTTC,CSVELGVIYNEQFF
TRBJ1-4,NA,NA,TRBV28,13,TGTGCCAGCACCACATCAGGGCTGTGGAAACTGTTTTTT,CASTTSGLWKLFF
TRBJ2-7,NA,NA,TRBV14,14,TGTGCCAGCAGCCAACTTGGGGGTTCCAACGAGCAGTACTTC,CASSQLGGSNEQYF
TRBJ2-7,TRBD1,once,TRBV5-1,13,TGCGCCAGCAGCCCGGACAGGGCCTACGAGCAGTACTTC,CASSPDRAYEQYF
TRBJ2-2,NA,NA,TRBV10-3,13,TGTGCCATCACTCCTAGCGCGATCGGGGAGCTGTTTTTT,CAITPSAIGELFF
TRBJ2-3,NA,NA,TRBV29-1,18,TGCAGCGTTGTAGGGTGGACGGGGAGTGGGCGTAGCACAGATACGCAGTATTTT,CSVVGWTGSGRSTDTQYF
TRBJ2-5,TRBD2,NA,TRBV5-1,14,TGCGCCAGCAGCTATTGGACTAGCGACGAGACCCAGTACTTC,CASSYWTSDETQYF
TRBJ1-1,NA,NA,TRBV14,15,TGTGCCAGCAGCCAAGATGGGGACGGGAACACTGAAGCTTTCTTT,CASSQDGDGNTEAFF
TRBJ2-3,TRBD1,NA,TRBV30,15,TGTGCCTGGAGGGCTGGGACAGGGCACACAGATACGCAGTATTTT,CAWRAGTGHTDTQYF
TRBJ2-3,TRBD2,NA,TRBV28,18,TGTGCCAGCAGTTCCCTTGCTAGCGGATCGCCTAGCACAGATACGCAGTATTTT,CASSSLASGSPSTDTQYF
TRBJ2-5,TRBD1,NA,TRBV5-5,14,TGTGCCAGCAGTTCCTCCGGGACAGAAGAGACCCAGTACTTC,CASSSSGTEETQYF
TRBJ1-2,NA,few,TRBV25-1,16,TGTGCCAGCATGGCCCTCGACAGACCAGATCACTCTGGCTACACCTTC,CASMALDRPDHSGYTF
TRBJ1-2,NA,NA,TRBV30,13,TGTGCCTGGAGTGTGGGGACGGATACGAGCTACACCTTC,CAWSVGTDTSYTF
TRBJ2-7,TRBD1,NA,TRBV30,17,TGTGCCTGGACCCCCCAGCAGGGGGCAAGGTTTGGGCACGAGCAGTACTTC,CAWTPQQGARFGHEQYF
TRBJ2-3,TRBD2,NA,TRBV30,16,TGTGCCTGGAGCGGACTAGCGGGAGTAGTCCGGGATACGCAGTATTTT,CAWSGLAGVVRDTQYF
TRBJ1-3,NA,NA,TRBV7-2,15,TGTGCCAGCAGCTTAGTACAGAGCTCTGGAAACACCATATATTTT,CASSLVQSSGNTIYF
TRBJ1-4,NA,NA,TRBV6-1,17,TGTGCCAGCAGTGAAGCGCCCCCAGGGGCAACTAATGAAAAACTGTTTTTT,CASSEAPPGATNEKLFF
TRBJ1-1,NA,NA,TRBV18,14,TGTGCCAGCTCACCAAGACAGGCGAACACTGAAGCTTTCTTT,CASSPRQANTEAFF
TRBJ1-5,NA,NA,TRBV28,16,TGTGCCAGCAGTTTATACAGGACAGAGACCAATCAGCCCCAGCATTTT,CASSLYRTETNQPQHF
TRBJ2-3,NA,NA,TRBV9,15,TGTGCCAGCAGCGTAGGAGTCTTTAGCACAGATACGCAGTATTTT,CASSVGVFSTDTQYF
TRBJ1-2,TRBD1,NA,TRBV28,12,TGTGCCAGCGGGCCGTCACAGGGGAACTACACCTTC,CASGPSQGNYTF
TRBJ1-2,NA,few,TRBV5-6,11,TGTGCCAGCGGCAGGGATTATGGCTACACCTTC,CASGRDYGYTF
TRBJ2-3,TRBD2,few,TRBV4-2,24,TGTGCCAGCAGCCAAGATGAGGGTAGCGGGCGTATTAGGGGAAAGGCATCGGGCACAGATACGCAGTATTTT,CASSQDEGSGRIRGKASGTDTQYF
TRBJ2-2,NA,NA,TRBV6-5,14,TGTGCCAGCACCGTCTCCCGATACACCGGGGAGCTGTTTTTT,CASTVSRYTGELFF
TRBJ1-2,TRBD1,NA,TRBV6-6,15,TGTGCCAGCAGTAACGGACAGGGGGTTAACTATGGCTACACCTTC,CASSNGQGVNYGYTF
TRBJ1-3,NA,NA,TRBV9,16,TGTGCCAGCAGCGTAGAAGCAGCAAACTCTGGAAACACCATATATTTT,CASSVEAANSGNTIYF
TRBJ1-4,NA,NA,TRBV14,13,TGTGCCAGCTCAAGGGCAGGGTCTGAAAAACTGTTTTTT,CASSRAGSEKLFF
TRBJ1-1,TRBD1,NA,TRBV28,12,TGTGCCAGCATCTTCCAGGGGGGCGAAGCTTTCTTT,CASIFQGGEAFF
TRBJ1-3,TRBD1,once,TRBV5-1,17,TGCGCCAGCAGCTTGACCGGGACAGCTAGTTCTGGAAACACCATATATTTT,CASSLTGTASSGNTIYF
TRBJ2-6,NA,NA,TRBV18,15,TGTGCCAGCTCACGTGGGGGCTCTGGGGCCAACGTCCTGACTTTC,CASSRGGSGANVLTF